Each of the 5 T cell receptor beta chains below was sequenced from the same sample in a study of T cell responses to AZD1222 COVID-19 vaccine. Produced via immunoSEQ multiplex PCR; TCRdb's table is partial and in-frame only. The data contain 140,000 to 150,000 clones, around 88% of them singletons. This sample comprised peripheral blood, obtained on day 0 of AZD1222 vaccination. The receptors derive from an adult in good health.

The chain links TRBV6-2 or TRBV6-3 to TRBJ2-7; TRBD2 is a possible D gene (7 bases). Per germline, CDR1 MNHEY and CDR2 SVGEGT. The CDR3 sequence is 16 residues long. V lost 0 bases and J 4 bases, leaving 16 bases between the germline ends. For the CDR3, the DNA is TGTGCCAGCAGTTACTCGAGGGGGACTAACTCTTACGAGCAGTACTTC. It yields the protein CASSYSRGTNSYEQYF.

The chain couples TRBV15 to TRBJ2-3; 11 bases agree with TRBD2. Germline V gives CDR1 LNHNV, CDR2 YYDKDF (reference sequence). Trimming took 5 bases from V and 3 from J; bases not matched to a gene: 10. This CDR3 contains 17 residues. CDR3 DNA: TGTGCCACCAGCGAAGATTCTAGCGGGGGGCTAACAGATACGCAGTATTTT. Protein product: CATSEDSSGGLTDTQYF.

The chain employs TRBV11-2 and TRBJ1-4; 9 bases fit TRBD1. In germline, CDR1 is SGHAT, CDR2 FQNNGV. The CDR3 is 14 amino acids. J gave up 9 bases and V 1 base, and 3 bases lay outside the gene matches. CDR3 in amino acids: CASSLGGQGQKLFF. CDR3 sequence (DNA): TGTGCCAGCAGCTTAGGTGGACAGGGGCAAAAACTGTTTTTT.

The chain uses TRBV10-3 and TRBJ2-1; 9 nucleotides agree with TRBD2. Germline V CDR1 and CDR2: ENHRY, SYGVKD. V lost 9 bases to trimming and J lost 12 bases; unmatched junction nucleotides: 9. The CDR3 is 12 residues long. In DNA, the CDR3 is TGTGCCATAAGTAGCGGGGGTCCCGGGCAGTTCTTC. It encodes CAISSGGPGQFF.

This sequence joins TRBV5-1 and TRBJ1-2; perhaps TRBD1 as D (5 bases). V was shortened by 4 bases and J by 4 bases, with 14 bases between the two germline ends. The V gene's germline CDR1 is SGHRS and CDR2 YFSETQ. The CDR3 extends over 14 amino acids. The CDR3 reads CASSPSGGGYGYTF. The DNA of the CDR3 is TGCGCCAGCAGCCCGTCCGGGGGGGGCTATGGCTACACCTTC.